This T cell receptor (beta chain) came from a study of blood T cell repertoires in COVID-19. Study at large: Donors in the United States, Italy and Spain gave samples during acute or convalescent COVID-19. From T cells, B-cell-depleted T cells, or PBMCs came the material, which was cDNA or gDNA.

This CDR3 region has 14 residues. The germline gives CDR1 SEHNR, CDR2 FQNEAQ (reference sequence). With 1 base removed from V and 8 bases from J, the gap between germline ends came to 12 bases. Method: immunoSEQ multiplex PCR; TCRdb's copy keeps in-frame clones and lacks some. This table has about 14,000 clones, 85% to 90% appearing once. The TCR was taken from a human donor with active COVID-19. The donor label of this sample is uncertain. This rearrangement joins TRBV7-9 to TRBJ2-1; D is undetermined. The specimen sequenced was peripheral blood. The DNA of the CDR3 is TGTGCCAGCAGCTTAGTATCAAGCAGGCATGAGCAGTTCTTC. It is translated as CASSLVSSRHEQFF.